This T cell receptor beta chain was retrieved from a study of control samples from healthy donors and cancer patients. Profiling relied on immunoSEQ multiplex PCR, and the TCRdb table lists in-frame clones only, not all of them. The sample consists of approximately 100,000 clones, more than 90% of them appearing once. The CDR3 contains 13 residues. CDR1 and CDR2 from the germline V gene are ENHRY and SYGVKD. Deletions cut 8 bases from V and 4 bases from J, with 12 bases between. The specimen sequenced was blood. The sequence was collected from a human donor in good health. The donor label of this sample is uncertain. The chain carries TRBV10-3 and TRBJ2-1; D gene ambiguous. CDR3 nucleotides: TGTGCCATCGGGTTCGCCTCATACAATGAGCAGTTCTTC. This translates into CAIGFASYNEQFF.